The T cell receptor beta chain under discussion was sequenced for a study of CD8 T cells in ankylosing spondylitis. Findings of the study overall: Blood from ankylosing spondylitis patients appeared to carry a characteristic roughly 8-variant TCR beta motif.

Turning to this clonotype: The antigen is unknown.

Each CDR3 protein gets one entry after TCRdb re-called the 5' RACE reads with MiXCR. The repertoire holds about 340,000 distinct CDR3 sequences, with roughly 14% as singletons. Germline V gives CDR1 LNHNV, CDR2 YYDKDF (reference sequence). V was pared by 6 bases and J by 7 bases, with 13 bases between. The CDR3 runs 13 residues. The genes are TRBV15 and TRBJ1-5; the D gene is possibly TRBD1 (5 bases). Source material: blood, either unsorted or a sorted T cell fraction (not recorded which). The sequence was collected from a male donor with ankylosing spondylitis or in good health (not recorded which). In nucleotides, the CDR3 is TGTGCCACCAGGGAACATCGGGACCAGCCCCAGCATTTT. It specifies CATREHRDQPQHF.